These 10 T cell receptor beta chains came from one sample sequenced in a study of T cells after posttransplantation cyclophosphamide. Controls had myeloablative marrow grafts with methotrexate and calcineurin inhibitor, sampled at 1 year. The repertoire was sequenced with immunoSEQ multiplex PCR; TCRdb's copy has only in-frame clones and lacks some. The sample carries about 15,000 clones, almost 85% recorded once. Sample: PBMCs, taken less than 400 days after allogeneic stem cell transplant with calcineurin inhibitor and methotrexate. These receptors were taken from a male patient aged 18 to 35 who received an allogeneic stem cell transplant from a related donor, was CMV-positive, and had no GVHD. Some T cells may have originated in the graft donor.

CDR3 sequence: CASSDPPPVGQYF. The CDR3 nucleotides read TGTGCCAGCAGTGACCCCCCCCCGGTCGGGCAGTACTTC. The chain joins TRBV2 to TRBJ2-7; D uncertain. The V gene lost 3 bases and the J gene lost 9 bases, with 15 bases spanning the gap. The CDR3 extends over 13 amino acids. In germline, CDR1 is SNHLY, CDR2 FYNNEI. Complete variable domain (other parts from reference TRBV2 and TRBJ2-7): EPEVTQTPSHQVTQMGQEVILRCVPISNHLYFYWYRQILGQKVEFLVSFYNNEISEKSEIFDDQFSVERPDGSNFTLKIRSTKLEDSAMYFCASSDPPPVGQYFGPGTRLTVT.

The chain couples TRBV7-2 to TRBJ2-5; 9 positions match TRBD2. Germline CDR1 SGHTA, CDR2 FQGNSA. This CDR3 has 13 residues. J lost 5 bases, V lost 5 bases, and 3 bases had no gene match. The CDR3 sequence: CASSGGRVETQYF. The CDR3 coding sequence is TGTGCCAGCAGCGGCGGGAGGGTGGAGACCCAGTACTTC.

About this clone itself: The germline gene is not matched at one end of the junction; a read error may be the cause. The chain links TRBV5-4 to TRBJ2-1, with D possibly TRBD2 on 6 matching bases. The CDR3 is 15 amino acids. Germline CDR1 is SGHNT and CDR2 is YYREEE (reference sequence). The CDR3 spells CASSLVGGQYSEQFF. CDR3 nucleotides: TGTGCCAGCAGCTTGGTCGGGGGTCAATACAGTGAGCAGTTCTTC.

This clone was counted between two and nine times. The chain combines TRBV28 with TRBJ1-3; D is perhaps TRBD1 (5 bases). The CDR3 covers 13 residues. V was shortened by 7 bases and J by 6 bases, with 13 bases between the two germline ends. Germline CDR1 MDHEN, CDR2 SYDVKM. As DNA, the CDR3 is TGTGCCAGCACCGTGGCAGGGTTAAACACCATATATTTT. Translating gives CASTVAGLNTIYF.

A few counts support this clone. The chain links TRBV6-1 to TRBJ2-3; 9 bases are shared with TRBD1. CDR1 is MNHNS and CDR2 is SASEGT in the germline V gene. V lost 1 base and J lost 1; bases outside the gene matches: 0. This CDR3 is 15 amino acids long. CDR3 nucleotides: TGTGCCAGCAGTGAAGGGACAGGGGGCACAGATACGCAGTATTTT. This encodes CASSEGTGGTDTQYF.

This chain links TRBV15 with TRBJ1-2; D remains unclear. V lost 8 bases, J lost 4 bases, and 17 bases lay in between. Germline values: CDR1 LNHNV, CDR2 YYDKDF (reference sequence). The CDR3 sequence is 14 residues long. The CDR3 DNA sequence: TGTGCCACCTTTGCCCCAATAGCTCCCTATGGCTACACCTTC. It specifies CATFAPIAPYGYTF.

This clone was counted between two and nine times. V gene TRBV5-8 combines with J gene TRBJ1-1; perhaps TRBD1 as D (5 bases). Germline CDR1 and CDR2: SGHTS and YDEGEE. V was trimmed by 2 bases and J by 11 bases, leaving 13 bases between them. This CDR3 is 12 amino acids long. The chain's CDR3 is CASSLSRRVAFF. The CDR3 region has the DNA TGTGCCAGCAGCTTATCTCGCAGGGTGGCTTTCTTT.

This clone was picked up one time. V is TRBV5-1 and J is TRBJ1-2, with no clear D. The germline V gene has CDR1 SGHRS and CDR2 YFSETQ. CDR3 length: 15 amino acids. V was pared by 0 bases and J by 5 bases, with 14 bases between. The CDR3 sequence: CASSLAGGLQYGYTF. CDR3 nucleotide sequence: TGCGCCAGCAGCTTGGCCGGTGGACTGCAATATGGCTACACCTTC. Drawing the rest from reference TRBV5-1 and TRBJ1-2, the complete variable domain is KAGVTQTPRYLIKTRGQQVTLSCSPISGHRSVSWYQQTPGQGLQFLFEYFSETQRNKGNFPGRFSGRQFSNSRSEMNVSTLELGDSALYLCASSLAGGLQYGYTFGSGTRLTVV.

Here the CDR3 reads CASSVAGGVRGYTF. The DNA of the CDR3 is TGTGCCAGCAGCGTCGCGGGAGGGGTGCGCGGCTACACCTTC. The rearrangement joins TRBV6-5 to TRBJ1-2, with D perhaps TRBD1 (5 bases). V was shortened by 6 bases and J by 8 bases, with 19 bases between the two germline ends. The CDR3 is 14 residues long. Germline CDR1 MNHEY, CDR2 SVGAGI.

The chain is built from TRBV2 and TRBJ1-5; 7 bases align to TRBD1. This CDR3 is 14 amino acids long. From germline, CDR1 is SNHLY and CDR2 FYNNEI. Germline trimming cut 5 bases from V and 5 bases from J; bases unmatched to any gene: 6. Here the CDR3 DNA reads TGTGCCAGCAGTCCGGGACAGCTTTATCAGCCCCAGCATTTT. It codes for CASSPGQLYQPQHF.